These 22 T cell receptor beta chains share one sample of origin, sequenced in a study of blood T cell repertoires in COVID-19. Generated by immunoSEQ multiplex PCR, the TCRdb table keeps only in-frame clones and is missing some. This sample has 450,000 to 500,000 clones, with 70% to 90% found just once. The sequenced sample was peripheral blood. These TCRs come from a human donor in a cohort sampled during active COVID-19.

The V and J genes are TRBV6-4 and TRBJ2-1, with 9 bases lining up with TRBD2. The CDR3 totals 18 residues. Germline assignment: CDR1 MRHNA and CDR2 SNTAGT. The V gene end was trimmed by 5 bases and the J gene end by 6 bases; junction bases not matched to a gene: 17. CDR3 in DNA: TGTGCCAGCAGTCCACGGGGCCGGCGGGAGGGTGGTAGCAATGAGCAGTTCTTC. The encoded protein is CASSPRGRREGGSNEQFF.

Comments on this clone: Other DNA sequences in the same sample also yield this CDR3. The chain couples TRBV7-2 to TRBJ2-1; maybe TRBD2 (5 bases). The V end lost 2 bases, the J end lost 8 bases, and 10 bases lay between the germline ends. Germline V gene sequence: CDR1 SGHTA, CDR2 FQGNSA. This CDR3 has 13 amino acids. CDR3 sequence: CASSLRRRDEQFF. The CDR3 DNA is TGTGCCAGCAGCTTAAGGAGGCGCGATGAGCAGTTCTTC.

This clone was observed a handful of times. The chain has TRBV7-3 and TRBJ2-1; TRBD2 matches at 9 bases. With V trimmed by 4 bases and J by 12 bases, 7 bases remained unmatched. The CDR3 is 13 residues long. The V gene's germline CDR1 is SGHTA and CDR2 FQGTGA. The CDR3 protein is CASSSGTSLVQFF. In nucleotides, the CDR3 is TGTGCCAGCAGCTCAGGGACTAGCCTCGTGCAGTTCTTC.

J is TRBJ2-1 and V is TRBV27; D is ambiguous. With 2 bases removed from V and 0 bases from J, the gap between germline ends came to 11 bases. The CDR3 has 16 residues. Germline lookup yields CDR1 MNHEY and CDR2 SMNVEV (reference sequence). This chain's CDR3 is CASSLRAPSSYNEQFF. DNA for the CDR3: TGTGCCAGCAGTTTACGCGCGCCGAGCTCCTACAATGAGCAGTTCTTC.

Only one count was recorded for this clone. V usage is TRBV7-9 and J usage is TRBJ1-1; D is unresolved. This CDR3 is built from 15 residues. Germline values: CDR1 SEHNR, CDR2 FQNEAQ (reference sequence). V was cut by 0 bases and J by 0 bases, with 8 bases left in between. As DNA, the CDR3 is TGTGCCAGCAGCTTAGCGGGCGAGATGAACACTGAAGCTTTCTTT. This encodes CASSLAGEMNTEAFF.

This clone occurred once. The V and J genes are TRBV5-6 and TRBJ2-2; D not certain. Germline V gene lookup returns CDR1 SGHDT and CDR2 YYEEEE. V lost 2 bases, J lost 1 base, and 12 bases lay in between. This CDR3 contains 16 residues. In nucleotides, the CDR3 is TGTGCCAGCAGCTTTTATCAGATACGGAACACCGGGGAGCTGTTTTTT. Its protein product is CASSFYQIRNTGELFF. Full variable domain (missing parts from reference TRBV5-6 and TRBJ2-2): DAGVTQSPTHLIKTRGQQVTLRCSPKSGHDTVSWYQQALGQGPQFIFQYYEEEERQRGNFPDRFSGHQFPNYSSELNVNALLLGDSALYLCASSFYQIRNTGELFFGEGSRLTVL.

This clone was detected only once. J is TRBJ1-1 and V is TRBV7-9; D possibly corresponds to TRBD1 (5 bases). This CDR3 spans 16 amino acids. Looked up from germline, CDR1 is SEHNR and CDR2 is FQNEAQ (reference sequence). Trimming shortened V by 5 bases and J by 1 base, and 17 bases separated the two germline ends. The CDR3 region is CASSQGLGLGNTEAFF. The CDR3 DNA reads as TGTGCCAGCAGCCAAGGGCTGGGGCTCGGGAACACTGAAGCTTTCTTT.

The chain uses TRBV12-3 or TRBV12-4 and TRBJ1-5, with unresolved D. The CDR3 sequence is 12 residues long. V dropped 6 bases and J dropped 1 base, with 4 bases sitting between them. The CDR3 protein is CASRRSNQPQHF. As DNA, the CDR3 is TGTGCCAGCAGGCGGAGCAATCAGCCCCAGCATTTT.

The V gene is TRBV6-5, the J gene TRBJ1-5; D not certain. The germline gives CDR1 MNHEY, CDR2 SVGAGI. Trimming removed 2 bases at V and 0 bases at J, with 8 bases between. CDR3 length equals 15 residues. The CDR3 region is CASSYRRDSNQPQHF. The DNA of the CDR3 is TGTGCCAGCAGTTACAGACGGGATAGCAATCAGCCCCAGCATTTT.

The chain couples TRBV7-9 to TRBJ1-5; D ambiguous. V was clipped by 5 bases and J by 6 bases, with 23 bases between them. There are 17 residues in the CDR3. Germline values: CDR1 SEHNR, CDR2 FQNEAQ (reference sequence). The CDR3 DNA sequence: TGTGCCAGCAGCCTTGGCGTTGGAGGGCTCGATGTTCAGCCCCAGCATTTT. Protein sequence: CASSLGVGGLDVQPQHF.

The gene calls are TRBV12-5 and TRBJ1-5; perhaps TRBD1 as D (6 bases). The CDR3 totals 18 residues. Trimming shortened V by 3 bases and J by 5 bases, and 23 bases separated the two germline ends. CDR1 is LGHNT, CDR2 FRNRAP, per germline. The CDR3 bases are TGTGCTAGTGGTTTAAGCTCCTCAGGACAGCCTAGGGATCAGCCCCAGCATTTT. Translating gives CASGLSSSGQPRDQPQHF. Full variable domain (outside the CDR3, taken from reference TRBV12-5 and TRBJ1-5): DARVTQTPRHKVTEMGQEVTMRCQPILGHNTVFWYRQTMMQGLELLAYFRNRAPLDDSGMPKDRFSAEMPDATLATLKIQPSEPRDSAVYFCASGLSSSGQPRDQPQHFGDGTRLSIL.

V usage is TRBV7-9 and J usage is TRBJ2-5, with TRBD2 matching over 7 bases. The CDR3 is made up of 17 amino acids. V gave up 0 bases and J gave up 2 bases; unmatched junction bases: 9. CDR1 and CDR2 (germline): SEHNR, FQNEAQ (reference sequence). The CDR3 loop reads CASSLALLAAPQETQYF. The DNA of the CDR3 is TGTGCCAGCAGCTTAGCTCTGCTAGCGGCCCCTCAAGAGACCCAGTACTTC.

This sequence joins TRBV19 and TRBJ2-2, with 15 bases that match TRBD2. Germline-derived CDR1 and CDR2 are LNHDA and SQIVND (reference sequence). The CDR3 consists of 16 residues. With V trimmed by 7 bases and J by 6 bases, 6 bases remained unmatched. The DNA for the CDR3 is TGTGCCAGTACCCTAAGGACTAGCGGGAGGGCCGGGGAGCTGTTTTTT. This codes for CASTLRTSGRAGELFF.

The rearrangement joins TRBV28 to TRBJ1-4; TRBD1 matches at 7 bases. V shed 7 bases and J 8 bases; nucleotides not matched to a gene: 7. This CDR3 has 13 residues. The germline V gene encodes CDR1 MDHEN and CDR2 SYDVKM. CDR3 in DNA: TGTGCCAGCACCACAGGGGCGGGGGAAAAACTGTTTTTT. It yields the protein CASTTGAGEKLFF.

This chain links TRBV5-5 with TRBJ2-7; TRBD1 is a possible D gene (6 bases). Trimming stripped 4 bases from V and 10 bases from J, with 21 bases between. The CDR3 loop spans 14 amino acids. From germline, CDR1 is SGHKS and CDR2 YYEKEE (reference sequence). CDR3 region: CASSPVLTGWLQYF. CDR3 coding DNA: TGTGCCAGCAGCCCCGTTTTAACAGGGTGGTTACAGTACTTC. Drawing the rest from reference TRBV5-5 and TRBJ2-7, the complete variable domain is DAGVTQSPTHLIKTRGQQVTLRCSPISGHKSVSWYQQVLGQGPQFIFQYYEKEERGRGNFPDRFSARQFPNYSSELNVNALLLGDSALYLCASSPVLTGWLQYFGPGTRLTVT.

A note on this clone: Its ends do not fully match the called genes, so a read error is possible. This rearrangement joins TRBV28 to TRBJ2-7; D possibly corresponds to TRBD2 (6 bases). The germline CDR1 and CDR2 sequences are MDHEN and SYDVKM. The CDR3 length is 14 residues. The CDR3 DNA is TGTGCCAGCAGCTCGGATCGGACGGGGACTCAATGGGACTTC. Its translation: CASSSDRTGTQWDF.

The chain couples TRBV6-5 to TRBJ2-7; D is possibly TRBD2 (7 bases). V lost 5 bases and J lost 7, with 18 bases in between. CDR1 is MNHEY and CDR2 is SVGAGI in the germline V gene. This CDR3 has 14 amino acids. The CDR3 DNA follows: TGTGCCAGCAGTAGTTCCTTAGGGGGAGGGGAGCAGTACTTC. Translating gives CASSSSLGGGEQYF.

This chain connects TRBV5-1 to TRBJ1-1; D possibly corresponds to TRBD1 (5 bases). Trimming removed 0 bases at V and 4 bases at J, with 13 bases between. CDR1 and CDR2 (germline): SGHRS, YFSETQ. The CDR3 is 15 amino acids. CDR3 DNA sequence: TGCGCCAGCAGCTTGGCCTCCGGGGGAGGCACTGAAGCTTTCTTT. Its translation is CASSLASGGGTEAFF.

The genes are TRBV6-5 and TRBJ1-2; weak D call: TRBD1 (5 bases). The CDR3 sequence is 14 residues long. Germline V gene sequence: CDR1 MNHEY, CDR2 SVGAGI. The ends were cut back, 7 bases at V and 4 bases at J, with 16 bases in the middle. DNA of the CDR3: TGTGCCAGCACTATGCCAGGGCTCGCCTATGGCTACACCTTC. This sequence encodes CASTMPGLAYGYTF.

This clone has more than one count but fewer than ten. The J gene is TRBJ2-2, the V gene TRBV7-8; D call uncertain. Germline V gene data show CDR1 as SGHVS and CDR2 as FQNEAQ. V was pared by 5 bases and J by 0 bases, with 10 bases between. The CDR3 length is 15 residues. The CDR3 sequence: CASSLSDSNTGELFF. The DNA for the CDR3 is TGTGCCAGCAGCCTCAGTGACTCGAACACCGGGGAGCTGTTTTTT. Complete variable domain (other parts from reference TRBV7-8 and TRBJ2-2): GAGVSQSPRYKVAKRGQDVALRCDPISGHVSLFWYQQALGQGPEFLTYFQNEAQLDKSGLPSDRFFAERPEGSVSTLKIQRTQQEDSAVYLCASSLSDSNTGELFFGEGSRLTVL.

The chain links TRBV7-2 to TRBJ2-7, with 7 bases matching TRBD2. The CDR3 sequence is 15 residues long. The ends lost 2 bases at V and 5 bases at J; junction bases unmatched: 9. Germline CDR1 is SGHTA and CDR2 is FQGNSA. DNA of the CDR3: TGTGCCAGCAGCTTATGGCGGGGGACCCTCCACGAGCAGTACTTC. Translated, it gives CASSLWRGTLHEQYF.

The rearrangement uses TRBV7-8 and TRBJ2-7; D perhaps matches TRBD2 (6 bases). Deletions cut 1 base from V and 7 bases from J, with 23 bases between. CDR3 size: 17 residues. CDR1 and CDR2 from the germline V gene are SGHVS and FQNEAQ. The CDR3 spells CASSLVRPGLRSGEQYF. DNA of the CDR3: TGTGCCAGCAGCTTAGTTCGACCGGGACTTCGCTCGGGAGAGCAGTACTTC.